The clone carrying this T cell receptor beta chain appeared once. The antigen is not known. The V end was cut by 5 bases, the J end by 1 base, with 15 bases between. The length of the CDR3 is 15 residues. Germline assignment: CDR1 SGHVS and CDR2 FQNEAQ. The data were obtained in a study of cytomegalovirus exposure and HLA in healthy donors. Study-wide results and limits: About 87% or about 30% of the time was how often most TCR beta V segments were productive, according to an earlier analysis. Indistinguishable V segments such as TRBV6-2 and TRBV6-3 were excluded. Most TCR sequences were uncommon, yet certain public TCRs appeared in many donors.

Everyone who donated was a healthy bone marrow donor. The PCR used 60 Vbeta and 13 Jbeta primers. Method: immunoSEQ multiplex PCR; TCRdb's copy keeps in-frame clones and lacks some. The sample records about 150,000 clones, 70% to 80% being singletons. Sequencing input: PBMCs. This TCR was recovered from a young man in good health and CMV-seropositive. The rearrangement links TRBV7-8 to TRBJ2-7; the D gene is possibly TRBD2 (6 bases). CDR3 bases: TGTGCCAGCAGCCCTACTAGCTACGTGTCCTACGAGCAGTACTTC. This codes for CASSPTSYVSYEQYF.